Below, 13 T cell receptor beta chains from the same sample are listed, as sequenced in a study of OX40 agonist ivuxolimab in advanced cancers. The repertoire was sequenced with immunoSEQ multiplex PCR; TCRdb's copy has only in-frame clones and lacks some. The sample includes 71,000 or so clones, about 88% of them seen just once. The sample consisted of CD4+ or CD8+ T cells sorted from blood, taken in a trial of the OX40 agonist ivuxolimab. These receptors originate from an adult with an advanced solid tumor such as melanoma, head and neck, liver or kidney cancer.

This chain connects TRBV18 to TRBJ2-7; 13 nucleotides align to TRBD2. The V and J ends lost 3 bases and 6 bases, in that order; junction bases with no gene match: 2. The germline gives CDR1 KGHSH, CDR2 LQKENI. The CDR3 contains 14 residues. CDR3 DNA: TGTGCCAGCTCACCGGGACTAGCGGGACGCGAGCAGTACTTC. This sequence encodes CASSPGLAGREQYF.

In this sample, this clone turned up once. The J gene is TRBJ2-1, the V gene TRBV5-1; a possible D gene is TRBD1 (6 bases). V was cut by 1 base and J by 4 bases, with 9 bases left in between. The CDR3 covers 14 residues. CDR1 is SGHRS and CDR2 is YFSETQ in the germline V gene. CDR3 residues: CASSLPQGYNEQFF. CDR3 in DNA: TGCGCCAGCAGCTTGCCCCAGGGGTACAATGAGCAGTTCTTC. The full variable domain, in which reference TRBV5-1 and TRBJ2-1 provide the parts outside the CDR3, is KAGVTQTPRYLIKTRGQQVTLSCSPISGHRSVSWYQQTPGQGLQFLFEYFSETQRNKGNFPGRFSGRQFSNSRSEMNVSTLELGDSALYLCASSLPQGYNEQFFGPGTRLTVL.

This chain joins TRBV27 and TRBJ1-1; D not certain. Germline V gene lookup returns CDR1 MNHEY and CDR2 SMNVEV (reference sequence). The CDR3 has 15 amino acids. The V end was cut by 1 base, the J end by 5 bases, with 14 bases between. CDR3 region: CASSLYRALRTEAFF. The CDR3, as DNA: TGTGCCAGCAGTTTATACCGGGCCCTGCGGACTGAAGCTTTCTTT.

V usage is TRBV19 and J usage is TRBJ1-1, with 7 bases fitting TRBD1. Trimming removed 3 bases from V and 0 bases from J; junction bases left unmatched: 7. The germline V gene encodes CDR1 LNHDA and CDR2 SQIVND (reference sequence). This CDR3 is built from 16 residues. CDR3 in DNA: TGTGCCAGTAGTATTAAGGGGGCAAATATGAACACTGAAGCTTTCTTT. Protein: CASSIKGANMNTEAFF.

Concerning this clone: The sample contains more than one DNA sequence encoding this CDR3. This chain connects TRBV5-4 to TRBJ2-5; 8 bases are shared with TRBD2. The CDR3 sequence is 13 residues long. Trimming cost V 3 bases and J 3 bases; bases outside gene matches: 1. In germline, CDR1 is SGHNT, CDR2 YYREEE (reference sequence). This CDR3 is CASSSGREETQYF. CDR3 bases: TGTGCCAGCAGCTCCGGGAGGGAAGAGACCCAGTACTTC.

This rearrangement joins TRBV7-3 to TRBJ2-1, with 7 nucleotides matching TRBD1. Per germline, CDR1 SGHTA and CDR2 FQGTGA. The CDR3 runs to 15 residues. Unmatched junction bases numbered 7, after V lost 1 base and J lost 7 bases. Here the CDR3 DNA reads TGTGCCAGCAGCTTAAATCGAGGGGGCCTAAATGAGCAGTTCTTC. It specifies CASSLNRGGLNEQFF.

The J gene is TRBJ1-2, the V gene TRBV11-2, with D possibly TRBD1 on 6 matching bases. The germline V and J ends were trimmed by 0 bases and 8 bases, with 10 bases remaining between them. Germline V gene lookup returns CDR1 SGHAT and CDR2 FQNNGV. The CDR3 has 13 amino acids. The CDR3 loop reads CASSLEAGVGYTF. DNA of the CDR3: TGTGCCAGCAGCTTAGAGGCAGGGGTCGGCTACACCTTC. The variable domain in full, with the rest retrieved from reference TRBV11-2 and TRBJ1-2, is EAGVAQSPRYKIIEKRQSVAFWCNPISGHATLYWYQQILGQGPKLLIQFQNNGVVDDSQLPKDRFSAERLKGVDSTLKIQPAKLEDSAVYLCASSLEAGVGYTFGSGTRLTVV.

This sequence joins TRBV19 and TRBJ2-1, with D perhaps TRBD2 (6 bases). There are 16 residues in the CDR3. Germline CDR1 LNHDA, CDR2 SQIVND (reference sequence). Trimming stripped 6 bases from V and 0 bases from J, with 15 bases between. CDR3 protein: CASRAPGLGSYNEQFF. DNA of the CDR3: TGTGCCAGTAGGGCTCCGGGACTTGGCTCCTACAATGAGCAGTTCTTC.

The J gene is TRBJ1-5, the V gene TRBV30, with D possibly matching TRBD1 (5 bases). The CDR3 runs to 15 residues. Trimming removed 0 bases at V and 0 bases at J, with 9 bases between. Germline V CDR1 and CDR2: GTSNPN, SVGIG (reference sequence). The CDR3 is CAWSVHQGSNQPQHF. CDR3 bases: TGTGCCTGGAGTGTACACCAGGGTAGCAATCAGCCCCAGCATTTT.

The chain combines TRBV18 with TRBJ1-5; D remains unclear. The germline CDR1 and CDR2 sequences are KGHSH and LQKENI. This CDR3 contains 14 residues. V was clipped by 1 base and J by 4 bases, with 8 bases between them. CDR3 sequence reads: CASSPQQENQPQHF. CDR3 coding DNA: TGTGCCAGCTCACCACAGCAGGAGAATCAGCCCCAGCATTTT.

V usage is TRBV27 and J usage is TRBJ1-4; D is ambiguous. Per germline, CDR1 MNHEY and CDR2 SMNVEV (reference sequence). This CDR3 region has 14 residues. Trimming cost V 8 bases and J 6 bases, with 16 bases left between them. In nucleotides, the CDR3 is TGTGCCAGCGCATGGGGTGGGTCTTATGAAAAACTGTTTTTT. It yields the protein CASAWGGSYEKLFF.

The sample holds one count of this clone. V is TRBV4-2 and J is TRBJ2-1; TRBD2 agrees at 9 bases. Germline lookup yields CDR1 LGHNA and CDR2 YNFKEQ. The CDR3 covers 15 residues. V shed 0 bases and J 7 bases; nucleotides not matched to a gene: 4. The CDR3 DNA follows: TGTGCCAGCAGCCAAGATAGCGGGAGATCAAATGAGCAGTTCTTC. Translating gives CASSQDSGRSNEQFF.

The rearrangement joins TRBV29-1 to TRBJ2-4, with 7 bases matching TRBD1. The CDR3 runs 13 residues. CDR1 is SQVTM, CDR2 ANQGSEA, per germline. Trimming removed 7 bases from V and 1 base from J; junction bases left unmatched: 4. CDR3 bases: TGCAGCGGAAGACAGGGTGCCAAAAACATTCAGTACTTC. This translates into CSGRQGAKNIQYF.